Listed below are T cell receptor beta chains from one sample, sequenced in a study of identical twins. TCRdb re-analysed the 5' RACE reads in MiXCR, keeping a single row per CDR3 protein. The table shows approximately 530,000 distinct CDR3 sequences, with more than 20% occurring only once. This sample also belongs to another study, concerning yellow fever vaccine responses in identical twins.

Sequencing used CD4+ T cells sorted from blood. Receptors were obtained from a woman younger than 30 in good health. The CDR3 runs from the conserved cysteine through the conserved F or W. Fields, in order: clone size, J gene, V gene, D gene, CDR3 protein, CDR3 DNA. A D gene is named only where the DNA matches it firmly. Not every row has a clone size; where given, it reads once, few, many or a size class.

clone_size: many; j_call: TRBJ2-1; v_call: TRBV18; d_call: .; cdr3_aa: CASSPERRNNEQFF; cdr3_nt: TGTGCCAGCTCACCAGAACGACGGAACAATGAGCAGTTCTTC
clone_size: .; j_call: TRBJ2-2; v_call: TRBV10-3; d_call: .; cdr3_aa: CASQPGASPGELFF; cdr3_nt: TGTGCCTCCCAGCCGGGAGCCTCACCCGGGGAGCTGTTTTTT
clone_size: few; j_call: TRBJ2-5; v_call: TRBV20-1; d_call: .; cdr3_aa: CSASLIPETQYF; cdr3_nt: TGCAGTGCTAGTCTGATTCCGGAGACCCAGTACTTC
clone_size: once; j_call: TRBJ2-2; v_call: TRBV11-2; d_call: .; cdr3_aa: CASRQWSTSGELFF; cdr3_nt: TGTGCCAGCAGACAGTGGAGTACCTCCGGGGAGCTGTTTTTT
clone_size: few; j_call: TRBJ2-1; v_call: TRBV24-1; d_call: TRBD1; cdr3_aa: CATSDRFPGGPSYNEQFF; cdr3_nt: TGTGCCACCAGTGATCGCTTCCCAGGGGGCCCCTCCTACAATGAGCAGTTCTTC
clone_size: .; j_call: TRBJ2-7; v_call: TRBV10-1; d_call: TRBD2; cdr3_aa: CASSESLTSAYEQYF; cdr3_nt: TGCGCCAGCAGTGAGTCCCTGACTAGCGCGTACGAGCAGTACTTC
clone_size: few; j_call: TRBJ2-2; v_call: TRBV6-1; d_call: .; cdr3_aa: CASSIIGGVGELFF; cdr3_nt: TGTGCCAGCAGTATCATAGGGGGAGTCGGGGAGCTGTTTTTT
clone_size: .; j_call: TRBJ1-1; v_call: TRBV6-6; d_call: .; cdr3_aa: CASSYSRDTEAFF; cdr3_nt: TGTGCCAGCAGTTACAGCAGGGACACTGAAGCTTTCTTT
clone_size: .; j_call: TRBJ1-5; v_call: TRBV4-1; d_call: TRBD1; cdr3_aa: CASSQEGAGGQPQHF; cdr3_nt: TGCGCCAGCAGCCAAGAGGGTGCAGGGGGACAGCCCCAGCATTTT
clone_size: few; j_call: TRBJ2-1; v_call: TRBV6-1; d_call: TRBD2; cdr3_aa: CASRPTSGSWDEQFF; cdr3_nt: TGTGCCAGCAGACCCACTAGCGGGAGTTGGGATGAGCAGTTCTTC
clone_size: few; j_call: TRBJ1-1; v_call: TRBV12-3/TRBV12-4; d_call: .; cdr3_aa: CASSLAWGGGTEAFF; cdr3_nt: TGTGCCAGCAGTTTAGCCTGGGGGGGTGGCACTGAAGCTTTCTTT
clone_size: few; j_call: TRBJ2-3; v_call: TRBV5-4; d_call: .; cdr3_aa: CASSAADHTDTQYF; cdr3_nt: TGTGCCAGCAGCGCCGCGGACCACACAGATACGCAGTATTTT
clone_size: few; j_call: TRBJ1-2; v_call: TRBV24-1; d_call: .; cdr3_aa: CATSDGPGSGYTF; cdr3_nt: TGTGCCACCAGTGATGGGCCAGGGAGTGGCTACACCTTC
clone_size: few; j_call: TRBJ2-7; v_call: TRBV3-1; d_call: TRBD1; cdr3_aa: CASSPIGQDYEQYF; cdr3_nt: TGTGCCAGCAGCCCCATTGGACAGGACTACGAGCAGTACTTC
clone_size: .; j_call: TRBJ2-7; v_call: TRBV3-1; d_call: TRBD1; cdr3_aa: CTSSPRTPMRGQGNEQYF; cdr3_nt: TGTACCAGCAGTCCCCGGACTCCGATGCGGGGACAGGGGAACGAGCAGTACTTC
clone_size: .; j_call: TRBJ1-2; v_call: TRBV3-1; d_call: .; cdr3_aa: CASSKDIYGYTF; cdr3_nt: TGTGCCAGCAGCAAAGACATCTATGGCTACACCTTC
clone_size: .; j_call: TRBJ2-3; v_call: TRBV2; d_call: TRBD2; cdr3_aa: CASSKSRTSATDTQYF; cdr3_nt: TGTGCCAGCAGTAAATCCCGGACTAGCGCCACAGATACGCAGTATTTT
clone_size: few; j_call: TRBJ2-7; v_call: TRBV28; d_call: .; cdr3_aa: CASRSTNTYEQYF; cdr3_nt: TGTGCCAGCAGGTCGACGAATACCTACGAGCAGTACTTC
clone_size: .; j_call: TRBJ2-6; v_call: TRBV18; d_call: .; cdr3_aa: CASSPGVTGANVLTF; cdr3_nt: TGTGCCAGCTCACCAGGGGTTACAGGGGCCAACGTCCTGACTTTC
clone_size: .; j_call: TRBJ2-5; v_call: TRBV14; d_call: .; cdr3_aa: CASSQIGKTQYF; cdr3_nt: TGTGCCAGCAGCCAGATCGGGAAGACCCAGTACTTC
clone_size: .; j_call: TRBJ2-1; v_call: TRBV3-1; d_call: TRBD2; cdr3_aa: CASSPLGLAGGLEQFF; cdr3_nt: TGTGCCAGCAGCCCGTTGGGACTAGCGGGAGGGCTTGAGCAGTTCTTC
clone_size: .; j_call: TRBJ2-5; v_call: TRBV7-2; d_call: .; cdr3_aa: CASSLAQGGRETQYF; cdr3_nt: TGTGCCAGCAGCTTAGCTCAGGGGGGTCGGGAGACCCAGTACTTC
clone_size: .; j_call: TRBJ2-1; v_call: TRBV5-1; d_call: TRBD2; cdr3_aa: CASSGGGLYNEQFF; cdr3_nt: TGCGCCAGCAGCGGCGGGGGGCTCTACAATGAGCAGTTCTTC
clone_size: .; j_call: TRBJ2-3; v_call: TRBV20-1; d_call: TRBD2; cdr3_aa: CSARDWLAGGTDTQYF; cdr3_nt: TGCAGTGCTAGAGATTGGCTAGCGGGAGGCACAGATACGCAGTATTTT
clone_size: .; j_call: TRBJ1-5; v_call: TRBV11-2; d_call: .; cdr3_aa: CASSVAGNNQPQHF; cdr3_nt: TGTGCCAGCAGCGTCGCGGGGAACAATCAGCCCCAGCATTTT
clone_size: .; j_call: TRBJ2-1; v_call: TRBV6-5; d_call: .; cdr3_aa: CASSFGDPTQYEQFF; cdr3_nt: TGTGCCAGCAGTTTTGGGGACCCGACCCAATATGAGCAGTTCTTC
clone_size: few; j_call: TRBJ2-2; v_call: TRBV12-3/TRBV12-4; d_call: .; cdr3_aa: CASTAVAGAGELFF; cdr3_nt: TGTGCCAGCACCGCGGTGGCAGGGGCCGGGGAGCTGTTTTTT
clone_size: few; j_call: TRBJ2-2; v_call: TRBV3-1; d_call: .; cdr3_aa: CASSLRLWLAGGELFF; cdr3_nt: TGTGCCAGCAGCCTGAGGTTGTGGCTAGCCGGCGGGGAGCTGTTTTTT
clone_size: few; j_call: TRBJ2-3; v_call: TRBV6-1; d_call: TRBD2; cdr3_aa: CASSPPGGGATDTQYF; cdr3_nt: TGTGCCAGCAGTCCGCCGGGCGGGGGGGCGACAGATACGCAGTATTTT